This T cell receptor (beta chain) was identified during a study of Graves' ophthalmopathy and Graves' hyperthyroidism. The study, taken as a whole, reports: Ophthalmopathy could be told apart from stable hyperthyroidism by a 13-signature model (about 89% sensitivity, around 79% specificity). The majority of expanded thyroid clonotypes above 0.001 frequency also occurred in blood.

With 1 base removed from V and 1 base from J, the gap between germline ends came to 8 bases. CDR3 length: 15 amino acids. The germline V gene has CDR1 SGHVS and CDR2 FQNEAQ. This clonotype was observed at least ten times. Its cognate antigen is unknown. Where ophthalmopathy was present, donors had moderate-to-severe activity, CAS ≥3, NOSPECS ≥4 and duration under 3 months. Reliance was placed on clinical symptoms, serum thyroxine, TRAb, thyroid ultrasound and orbital computed tomography for diagnosis. TCR beta CDR3 regions were amplified from RNA transcripts. HTBI primers were employed in first-round RT-PCR, then a second-round multiplex PCR followed. One entry per CDR3 protein, called by TCRdb with MiXCR from the multiplex PCR reads. The sample lists about 740,000 distinct CDR3 sequences, roughly 40% occurring once.

The receptor's source is an adult man with Graves' ophthalmopathy. The chain recombines TRBV7-8 with TRBJ1-5; no firm D call. The sample consisted of peripheral blood. The CDR3 loop is CASSLGGMSNQPQHF. The CDR3 coding sequence is TGTGCCAGCAGCTTAGGAGGGATGAGCAATCAGCCCCAGCATTTT.